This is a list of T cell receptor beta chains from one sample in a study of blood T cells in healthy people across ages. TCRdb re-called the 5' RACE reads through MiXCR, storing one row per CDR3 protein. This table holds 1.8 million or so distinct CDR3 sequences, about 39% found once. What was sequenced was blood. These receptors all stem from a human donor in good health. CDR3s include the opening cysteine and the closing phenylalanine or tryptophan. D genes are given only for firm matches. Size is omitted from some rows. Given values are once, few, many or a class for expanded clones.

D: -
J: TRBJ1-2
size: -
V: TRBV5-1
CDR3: CASSPVLANGYTF
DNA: TGCGCCAGCAGCCCCGTTCTGGCGAATGGCTACACCTTC

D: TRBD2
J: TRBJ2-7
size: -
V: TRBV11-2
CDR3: CASSLRSGGDFYEQYF
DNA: TGTGCCAGCAGCCTCCGTAGCGGGGGGGATTTCTACGAGCAGTACTTC

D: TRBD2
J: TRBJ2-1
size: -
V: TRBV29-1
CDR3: CSSIVGLAGDEQFF
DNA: TGCAGCTCAATCGTGGGACTAGCAGGAGATGAGCAGTTCTTC

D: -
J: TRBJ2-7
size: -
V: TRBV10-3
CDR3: CATVRGYEQYF
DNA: TGTGCCACCGTCCGGGGATACGAGCAGTACTTC

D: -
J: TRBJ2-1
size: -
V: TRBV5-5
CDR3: CASSFVGQNNEQFF
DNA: TGTGCCAGCAGCTTCGTGGGGCAGAACAATGAGCAGTTCTTC

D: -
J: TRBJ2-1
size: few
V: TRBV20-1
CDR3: CSARGGSDGAYNEQFF
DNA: TGCAGTGCTAGAGGGGGTTCGGACGGAGCCTACAATGAGCAGTTCTTC

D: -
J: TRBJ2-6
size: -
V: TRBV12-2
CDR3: CASRLLRDRGPLGPNVLTF
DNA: TGTGCAAGTCGCTTGCTCCGGGACAGGGGGCCTCTGGGGCCAAACGTCCTGACTTTC

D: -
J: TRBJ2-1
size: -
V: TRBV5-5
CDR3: CASSQIGDEQFF
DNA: TGTGCCAGCAGCCAAATTGGGGATGAGCAGTTCTTC

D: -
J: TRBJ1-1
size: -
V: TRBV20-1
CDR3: CSANEGPGESFF
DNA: TGCAGTGCGAACGAGGGACCGGGCGAGTCTTTCTTT

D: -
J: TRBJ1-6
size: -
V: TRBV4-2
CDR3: CASSLTGQSSPLHF
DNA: TGTGCCAGCAGTTTAACAGGGCAGAGTTCACCCCTCCACTTT

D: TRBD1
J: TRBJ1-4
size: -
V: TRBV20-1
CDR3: CSASDTGGPNEKLFF
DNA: TGCAGTGCTAGTGATACAGGGGGACCGAATGAAAAACTGTTTTTT

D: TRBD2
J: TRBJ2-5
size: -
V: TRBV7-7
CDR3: CASSLGATSGGAETRYF
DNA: TGTGCCAGCAGCTTAGGGGCGACTAGCGGGGGGGCAGAGACCCGGTACTTC

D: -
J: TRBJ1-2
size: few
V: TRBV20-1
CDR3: CSARDLMGYGYTF
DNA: TGCAGTGCTAGAGATCTTATGGGCTATGGCTACACCTTC

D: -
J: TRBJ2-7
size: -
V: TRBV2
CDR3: CASRPLMGRTTYEQYF
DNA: TGTGCCAGCAGGCCACTGATGGGCAGGACCACCTACGAGCAGTACTTC

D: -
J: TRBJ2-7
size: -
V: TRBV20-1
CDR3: CSATGDGCEQYF
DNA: TGCAGTGCTACGGGGGATGGCTGCGAGCAGTACTTC

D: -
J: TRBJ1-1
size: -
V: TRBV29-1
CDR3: CSVGGVSGGNTEAFF
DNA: TGCAGCGTTGGAGGAGTATCCGGTGGGAACACTGAAGCTTTCTTT

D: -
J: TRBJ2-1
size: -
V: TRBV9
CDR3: CASSGGVEQFF
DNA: TGTGCCAGCAGCGGGGGGGTTGAGCAGTTCTTC

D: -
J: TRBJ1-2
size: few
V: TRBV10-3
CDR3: CAATESNYGYTF
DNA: TGTGCCGCAACCGAGTCGAACTATGGCTACACCTTC

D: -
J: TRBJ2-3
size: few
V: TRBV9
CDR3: CASSPTAAAGTDTQYF
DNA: TGTGCCAGCAGCCCGACAGCAGCAGCGGGTACAGATACGCAGTATTTT

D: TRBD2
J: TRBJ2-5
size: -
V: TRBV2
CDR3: CASRLRTSGGIDQETQYF
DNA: TGTGCCAGCAGACTCCGGACTAGCGGGGGGATAGATCAAGAGACCCAGTACTTC

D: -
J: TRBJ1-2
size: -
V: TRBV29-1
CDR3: CGVGPPSNYGYTF
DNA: TGCGGCGTTGGCCCCCCGTCCAACTATGGCTACACCTTC

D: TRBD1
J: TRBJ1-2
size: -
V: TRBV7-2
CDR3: CASSLNRGQGINGYTF
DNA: TGTGCCAGCAGCTTAAACCGGGGACAGGGGATAAATGGCTACACCTTC

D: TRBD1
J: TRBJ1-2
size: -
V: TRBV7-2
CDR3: CATSGQGSANYGYTF
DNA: TGTGCCACCTCGGGACAGGGCTCCGCTAACTATGGCTACACCTTC

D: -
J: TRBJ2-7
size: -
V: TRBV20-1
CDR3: CSASRGPQSNEQYF
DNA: TGCAGTGCTAGCCGGGGACCCCAGAGCAATGAGCAGTACTTC

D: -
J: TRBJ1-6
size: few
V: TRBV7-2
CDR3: CASSLALSSNSPLHF
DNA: TGTGCCAGCAGCTTAGCTCTCAGCAGTAATTCACCCCTCCACTTT

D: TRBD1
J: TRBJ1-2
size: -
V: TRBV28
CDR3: CASSPIGQGVDYGYTF
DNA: TGTGCCAGCAGTCCGATTGGACAGGGGGTGGACTATGGCTACACCTTC

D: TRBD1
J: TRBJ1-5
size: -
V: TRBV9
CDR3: CASSPSSDRAYQPQHF
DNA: TGTGCCAGCAGCCCGTCTTCGGACAGGGCCTATCAGCCCCAGCATTTT

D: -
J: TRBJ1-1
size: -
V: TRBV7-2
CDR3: CASSLGGRHGEAFF
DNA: TGTGCCAGCAGCTTGGGAGGAAGGCACGGTGAAGCTTTCTTT

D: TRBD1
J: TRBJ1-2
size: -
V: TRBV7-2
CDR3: CASSLFPQGAHGYTF
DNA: TGTGCCAGCAGCTTATTTCCGCAGGGGGCACATGGCTACACCTTC

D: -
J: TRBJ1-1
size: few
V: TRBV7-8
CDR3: CASISRTEAFF
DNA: TGTGCCAGCATTAGCAGAACTGAAGCTTTCTTT

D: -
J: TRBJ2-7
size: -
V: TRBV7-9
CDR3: CASSPPRVYEQYF
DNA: TGTGCCAGCAGCCCCCCGCGGGTCTACGAGCAGTACTTC